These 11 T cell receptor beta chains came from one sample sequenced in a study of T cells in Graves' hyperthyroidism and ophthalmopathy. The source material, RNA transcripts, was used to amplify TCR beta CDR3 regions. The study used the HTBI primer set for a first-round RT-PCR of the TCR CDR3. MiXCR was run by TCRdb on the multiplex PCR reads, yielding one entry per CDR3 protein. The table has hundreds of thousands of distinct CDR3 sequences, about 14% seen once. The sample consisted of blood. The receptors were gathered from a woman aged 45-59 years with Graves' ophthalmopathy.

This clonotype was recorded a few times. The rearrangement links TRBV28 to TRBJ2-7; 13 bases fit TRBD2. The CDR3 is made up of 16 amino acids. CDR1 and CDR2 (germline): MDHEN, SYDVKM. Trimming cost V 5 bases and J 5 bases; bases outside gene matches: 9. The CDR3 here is CASSARGLAGIDEQYF. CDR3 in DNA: TGTGCCAGCAGTGCACGGGGACTAGCGGGAATAGACGAGCAGTACTTC.

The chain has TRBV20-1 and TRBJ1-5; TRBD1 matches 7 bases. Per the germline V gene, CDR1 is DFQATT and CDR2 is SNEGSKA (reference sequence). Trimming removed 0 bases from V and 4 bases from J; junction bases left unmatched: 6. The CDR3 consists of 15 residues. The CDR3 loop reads CSARDNRGANQPQHF. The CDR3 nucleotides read TGCAGTGCTAGAGATAACAGGGGTGCAAATCAGCCCCAGCATTTT.

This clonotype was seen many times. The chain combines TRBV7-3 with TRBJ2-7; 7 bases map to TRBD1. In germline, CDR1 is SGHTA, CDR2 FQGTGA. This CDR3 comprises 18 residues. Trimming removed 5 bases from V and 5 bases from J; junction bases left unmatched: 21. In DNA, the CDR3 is TGTGCCAGCAGCCCCTCCCTAACACGGACAGGTCGAGTAGACGAGCAGTACTTC. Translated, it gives CASSPSLTRTGRVDEQYF.

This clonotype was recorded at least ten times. CDR3 DNA: TGTGCCAGTAGTCGGGACAGGTGGGACACTGAAGCTTTCTTT. Protein sequence: CASSRDRWDTEAFF. V is TRBV19 and J is TRBJ1-1, with 8 bases aligning to TRBD1. This CDR3 has 14 amino acids. Germline V gene data show CDR1 as LNHDA and CDR2 as SQIVND (reference sequence). V shed 5 bases and J 3 bases; nucleotides not matched to a gene: 5.

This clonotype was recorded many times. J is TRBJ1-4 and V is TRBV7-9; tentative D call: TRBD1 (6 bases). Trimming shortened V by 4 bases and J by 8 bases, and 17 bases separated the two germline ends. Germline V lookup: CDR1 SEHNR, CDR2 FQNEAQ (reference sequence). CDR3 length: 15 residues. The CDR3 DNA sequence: TGTGCCAGCAGCTCGAACAGGGCGCCTGGGGAAAAACTGTTTTTT. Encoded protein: CASSSNRAPGEKLFF. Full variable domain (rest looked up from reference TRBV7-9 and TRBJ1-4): DTGVSQNPRHKITKRGQNVTFRCDPISEHNRLYWYRQTLGQGPEFLTYFQNEAQLEKSRLLSDRFSAERPKGSFSTLEIQRTEQGDSAMYLCASSSNRAPGEKLFFGSGTQLSVL.

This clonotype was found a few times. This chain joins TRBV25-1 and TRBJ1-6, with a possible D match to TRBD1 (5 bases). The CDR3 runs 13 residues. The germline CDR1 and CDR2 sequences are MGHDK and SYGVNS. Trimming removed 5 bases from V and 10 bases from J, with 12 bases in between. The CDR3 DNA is TGTGCCAGCAGTTCGGGGCTGAACTCACCCCTCCACTTT. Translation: CASSSGLNSPLHF. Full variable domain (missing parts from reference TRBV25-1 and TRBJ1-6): EADIYQTPRYLVIGTGKKITLECSQTMGHDKMYWYQQDPGMELHLIHYSYGVNSTEKGDLSSESTVSRIRTEHFPLTLESARPSHTSQYLCASSSGLNSPLHFGNGTRLTVT.

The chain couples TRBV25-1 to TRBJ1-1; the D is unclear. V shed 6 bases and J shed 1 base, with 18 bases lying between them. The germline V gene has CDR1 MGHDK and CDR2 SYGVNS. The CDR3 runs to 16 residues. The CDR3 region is CASSPPEEGGNTEAFF. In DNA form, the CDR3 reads TGTGCCAGCAGCCCTCCCGAGGAGGGCGGGAACACTGAAGCTTTCTTT.

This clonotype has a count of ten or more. The CDR3 is CSARFNSYEQYF. DNA for the CDR3: TGCAGTGCTAGGTTTAACTCCTACGAGCAGTACTTC. The chain joins TRBV20-1 to TRBJ2-7, with no clear D. The V end lost 3 bases, the J end lost 0 bases, and 6 bases lay between the germline ends. The CDR3 runs to 12 residues. Germline V gives CDR1 DFQATT, CDR2 SNEGSKA (reference sequence).

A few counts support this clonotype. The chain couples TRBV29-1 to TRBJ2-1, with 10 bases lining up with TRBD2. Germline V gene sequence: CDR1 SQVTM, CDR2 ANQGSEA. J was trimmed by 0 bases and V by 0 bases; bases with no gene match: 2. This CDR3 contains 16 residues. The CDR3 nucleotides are TGCAGCGTTGAAGATTCTAGCGGGAGCTCCTACAATGAGCAGTTCTTC. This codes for CSVEDSSGSSYNEQFF.

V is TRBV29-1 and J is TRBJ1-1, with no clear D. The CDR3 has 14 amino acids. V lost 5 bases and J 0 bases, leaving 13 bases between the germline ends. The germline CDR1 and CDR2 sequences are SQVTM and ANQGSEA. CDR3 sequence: CSVNLEDLNTEAFF. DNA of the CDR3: TGCAGCGTTAACCTGGAGGATCTGAACACTGAAGCTTTCTTT.

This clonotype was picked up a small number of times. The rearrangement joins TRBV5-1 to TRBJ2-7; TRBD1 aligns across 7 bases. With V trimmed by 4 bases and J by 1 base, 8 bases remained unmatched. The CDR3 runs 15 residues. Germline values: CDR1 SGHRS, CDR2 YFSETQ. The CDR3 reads CASSVTGSGSYEQYF. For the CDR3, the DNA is TGCGCCAGCAGCGTGACAGGGAGTGGATCCTACGAGCAGTACTTC.